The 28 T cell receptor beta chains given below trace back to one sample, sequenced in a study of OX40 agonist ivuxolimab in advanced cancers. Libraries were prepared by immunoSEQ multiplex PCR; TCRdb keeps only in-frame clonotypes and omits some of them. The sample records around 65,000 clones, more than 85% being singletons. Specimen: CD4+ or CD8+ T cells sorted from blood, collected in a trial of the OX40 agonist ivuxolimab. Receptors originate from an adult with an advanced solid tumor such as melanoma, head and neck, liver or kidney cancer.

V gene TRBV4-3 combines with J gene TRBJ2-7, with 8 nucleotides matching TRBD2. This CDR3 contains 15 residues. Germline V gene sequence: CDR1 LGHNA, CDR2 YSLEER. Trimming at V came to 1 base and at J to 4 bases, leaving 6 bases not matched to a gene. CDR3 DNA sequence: TGCGCCAGCAGCCAAGCAAGGGCGGGAGGTTACGAGCAGTACTTC. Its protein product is CASSQARAGGYEQYF.

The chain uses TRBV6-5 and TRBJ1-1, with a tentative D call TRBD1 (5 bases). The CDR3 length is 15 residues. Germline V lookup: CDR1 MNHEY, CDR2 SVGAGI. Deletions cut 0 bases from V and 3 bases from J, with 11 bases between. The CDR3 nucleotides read TGTGCCAGCAGTTACTCGGGGGGAGGACACACTGAAGCTTTCTTT. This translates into CASSYSGGGHTEAFF.

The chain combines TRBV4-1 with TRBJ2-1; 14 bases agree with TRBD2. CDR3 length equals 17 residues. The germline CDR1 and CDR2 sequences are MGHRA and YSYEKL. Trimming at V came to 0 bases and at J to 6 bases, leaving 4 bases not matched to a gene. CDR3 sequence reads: CASSQEAGLAGGNEQFF. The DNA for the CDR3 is TGCGCCAGCAGCCAAGAGGCAGGACTAGCGGGAGGCAATGAGCAGTTCTTC.

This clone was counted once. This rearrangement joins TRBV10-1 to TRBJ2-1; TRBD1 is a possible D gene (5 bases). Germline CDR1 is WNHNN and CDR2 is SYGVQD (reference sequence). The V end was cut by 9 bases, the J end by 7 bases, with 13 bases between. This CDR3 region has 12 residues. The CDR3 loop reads CARQGKRNEQFF. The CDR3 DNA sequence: TGCGCCAGGCAGGGAAAGCGTAATGAGCAGTTCTTC.

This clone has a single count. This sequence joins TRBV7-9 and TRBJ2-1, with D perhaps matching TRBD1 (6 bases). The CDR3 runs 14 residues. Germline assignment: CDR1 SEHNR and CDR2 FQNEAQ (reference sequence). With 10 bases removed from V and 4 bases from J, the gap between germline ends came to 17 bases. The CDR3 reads CAIEGVILYNEQFF. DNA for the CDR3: TGTGCCATAGAGGGGGTTATTTTGTACAATGAGCAGTTCTTC.

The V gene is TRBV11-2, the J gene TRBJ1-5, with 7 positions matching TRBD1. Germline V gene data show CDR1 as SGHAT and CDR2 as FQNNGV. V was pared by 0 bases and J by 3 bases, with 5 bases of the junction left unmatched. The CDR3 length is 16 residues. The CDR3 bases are TGTGCCAGCAGCTTAGATCGACAGGGTCTCAATCAGCCCCAGCATTTT. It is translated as CASSLDRQGLNQPQHF.

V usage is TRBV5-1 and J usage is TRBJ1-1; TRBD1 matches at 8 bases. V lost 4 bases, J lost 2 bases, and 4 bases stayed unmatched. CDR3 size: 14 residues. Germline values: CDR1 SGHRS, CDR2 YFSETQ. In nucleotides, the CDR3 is TGCGCCAGCAGCCCAGGGGGCTTCAACACTGAAGCTTTCTTT. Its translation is CASSPGGFNTEAFF.

CDR3 loop: CASSLVPDQPQHF. CDR3 nucleotide sequence: TGTGCCAGCAGTTTAGTCCCCGATCAGCCCCAGCATTTT. The chain links TRBV28 to TRBJ1-5; D gene unclear. Germline V gene lookup returns CDR1 MDHEN and CDR2 SYDVKM. The CDR3 sequence is 13 residues long. The V end lost 2 bases, the J end lost 5 bases, and 7 bases lay between the germline ends. The full variable domain, completed using reference TRBV28 and TRBJ1-5, is DVKVTQSSRYLVKRTGEKVFLECVQDMDHENMFWYRQDPGLGLRLIYFSYDVKMKEKGDIPEGYSVSREKKERFSLILESASTNQTSMYLCASSLVPDQPQHFGDGTRLSIL.

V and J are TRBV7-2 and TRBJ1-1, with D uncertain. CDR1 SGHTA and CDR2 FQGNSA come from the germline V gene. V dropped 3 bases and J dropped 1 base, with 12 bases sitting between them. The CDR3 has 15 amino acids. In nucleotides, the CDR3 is TGTGCCAGCAGCTTTCTCAGTGACGGGAACACTGAAGCTTTCTTT. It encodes CASSFLSDGNTEAFF.

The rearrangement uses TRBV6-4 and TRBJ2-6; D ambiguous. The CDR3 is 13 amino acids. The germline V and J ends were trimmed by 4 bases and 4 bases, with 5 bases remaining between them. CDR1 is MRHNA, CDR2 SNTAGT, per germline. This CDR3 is CASSARGANVLTF. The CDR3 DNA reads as TGTGCCAGCAGTGCGAGAGGGGCCAACGTCCTGACTTTC.

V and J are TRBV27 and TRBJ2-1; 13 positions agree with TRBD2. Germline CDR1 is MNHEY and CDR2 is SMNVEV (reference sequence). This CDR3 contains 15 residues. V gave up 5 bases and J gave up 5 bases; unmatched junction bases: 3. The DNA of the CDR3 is TGTGCCAGCAGTGCCACTAGCGGGGGGGACAATGAGCAGTTCTTC. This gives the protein CASSATSGGDNEQFF.

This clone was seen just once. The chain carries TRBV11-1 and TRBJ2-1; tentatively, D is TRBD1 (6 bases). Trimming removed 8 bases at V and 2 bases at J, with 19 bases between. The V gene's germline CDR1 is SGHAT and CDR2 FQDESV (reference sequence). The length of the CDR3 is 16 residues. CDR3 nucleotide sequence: TGTGCCAGCTGCCTCGGGACACTAGACCCCTACAATGAGCAGTTCTTC. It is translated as CASCLGTLDPYNEQFF.

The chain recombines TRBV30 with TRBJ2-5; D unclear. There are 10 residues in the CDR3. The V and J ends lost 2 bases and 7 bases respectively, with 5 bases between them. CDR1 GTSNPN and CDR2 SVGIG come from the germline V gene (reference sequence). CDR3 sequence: CAWSHGTQYF. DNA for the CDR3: TGTGCCTGGAGTCACGGGACCCAGTACTTC. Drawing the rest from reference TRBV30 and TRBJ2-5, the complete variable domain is SQTIHQWPATLVQPVGSPLSLECTVEGTSNPNLYWYRQAAGRGLQLLFYSVGIGQISSEVPQNLSASRPQDRQFILSSKKLLLSDSGFYLCAWSHGTQYFGPGTRLLVL.

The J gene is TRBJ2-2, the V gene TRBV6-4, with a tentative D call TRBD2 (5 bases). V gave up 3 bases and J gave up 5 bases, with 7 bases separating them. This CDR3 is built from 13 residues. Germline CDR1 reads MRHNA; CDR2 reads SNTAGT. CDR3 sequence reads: CASSETGTGELFF. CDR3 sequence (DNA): TGTGCCAGCAGTGAGACGGGAACCGGGGAGCTGTTTTTT.

The CDR3 here is CASSPRLPPGYEQYF. CDR3 bases: TGTGCCAGCAGCCCCAGACTACCCCCCGGCTACGAGCAGTACTTC. The J gene is TRBJ2-7, the V gene TRBV27; weak D call: TRBD2 (5 bases). This CDR3 region has 15 residues. CDR1 is MNHEY, CDR2 SMNVEV, per germline (reference sequence). Trimming took off 6 bases at V and 3 bases at J, with 18 bases between the two ends.

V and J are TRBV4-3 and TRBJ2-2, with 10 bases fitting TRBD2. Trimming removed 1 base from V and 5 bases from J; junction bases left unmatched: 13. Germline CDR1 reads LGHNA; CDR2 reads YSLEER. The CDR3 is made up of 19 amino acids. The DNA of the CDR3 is TGCGCCAGCAGCCAAGGGGGGGGTAGCGGGAGGCAGATTACCGGGGAGCTGTTTTTT. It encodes CASSQGGGSGRQITGELFF.

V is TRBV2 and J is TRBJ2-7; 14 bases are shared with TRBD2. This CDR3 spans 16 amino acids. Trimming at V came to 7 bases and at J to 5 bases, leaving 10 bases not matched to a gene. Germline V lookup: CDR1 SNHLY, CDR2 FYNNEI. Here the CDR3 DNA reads TGTGCCAGCACCCTACCCGGGACTAGCGGGGGAGACGAGCAGTACTTC. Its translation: CASTLPGTSGGDEQYF.

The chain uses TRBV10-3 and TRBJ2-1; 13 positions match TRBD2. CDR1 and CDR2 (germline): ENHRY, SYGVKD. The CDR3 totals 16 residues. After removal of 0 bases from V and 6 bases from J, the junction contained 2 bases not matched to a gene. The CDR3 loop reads CAISESTSGGLNEQFF. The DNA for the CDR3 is TGTGCCATCAGTGAGTCGACTAGCGGGGGGCTCAATGAGCAGTTCTTC.

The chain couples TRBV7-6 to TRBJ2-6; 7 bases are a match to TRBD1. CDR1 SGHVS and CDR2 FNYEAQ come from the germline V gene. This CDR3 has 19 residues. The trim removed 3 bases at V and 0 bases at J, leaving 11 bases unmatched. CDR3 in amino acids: CASSFGAGTVVSGANVLTF. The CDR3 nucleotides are TGTGCCAGCAGCTTTGGGGCTGGGACAGTGGTCTCTGGGGCCAACGTCCTGACTTTC.

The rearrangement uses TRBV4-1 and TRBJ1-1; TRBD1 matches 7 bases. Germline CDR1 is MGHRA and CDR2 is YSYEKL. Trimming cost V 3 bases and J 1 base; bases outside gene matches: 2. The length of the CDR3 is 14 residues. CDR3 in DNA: TGCGCCAGCAGCCACAACAGGGGGAACACTGAAGCTTTCTTT. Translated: CASSHNRGNTEAFF.

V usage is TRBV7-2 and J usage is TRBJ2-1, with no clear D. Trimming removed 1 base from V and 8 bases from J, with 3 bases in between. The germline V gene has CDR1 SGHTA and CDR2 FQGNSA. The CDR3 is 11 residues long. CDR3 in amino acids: CASSLGDEQFF. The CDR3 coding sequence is TGTGCCAGCAGCTTAGGTGATGAGCAGTTCTTC.

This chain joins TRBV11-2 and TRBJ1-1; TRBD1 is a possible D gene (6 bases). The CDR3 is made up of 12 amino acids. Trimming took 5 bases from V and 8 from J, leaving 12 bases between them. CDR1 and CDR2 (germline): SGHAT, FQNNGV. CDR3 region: CASSPGGWEAFF. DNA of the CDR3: TGTGCCAGCAGCCCTGGGGGCTGGGAAGCTTTCTTT.

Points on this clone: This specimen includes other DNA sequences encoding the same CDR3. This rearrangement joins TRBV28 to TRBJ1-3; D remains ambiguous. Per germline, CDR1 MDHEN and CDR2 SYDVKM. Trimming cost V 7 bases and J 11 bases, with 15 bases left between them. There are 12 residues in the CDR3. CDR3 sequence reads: CASNDQGFPIYF. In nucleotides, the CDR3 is TGTGCCAGCAACGACCAAGGTTTCCCCATATATTTT.

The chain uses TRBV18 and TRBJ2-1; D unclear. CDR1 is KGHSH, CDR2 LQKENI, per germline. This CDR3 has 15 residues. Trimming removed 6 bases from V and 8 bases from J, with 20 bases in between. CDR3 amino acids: CASSLPRRLIDEQFF. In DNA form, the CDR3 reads TGTGCCAGCTCCCTCCCGAGGCGTTTGATCGATGAGCAGTTCTTC.

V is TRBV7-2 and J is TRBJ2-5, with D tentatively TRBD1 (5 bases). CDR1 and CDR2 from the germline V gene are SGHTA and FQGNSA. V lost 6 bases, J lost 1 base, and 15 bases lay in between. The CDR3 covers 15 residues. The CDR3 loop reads CASSPRQPIQETQYF. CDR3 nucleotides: TGTGCCAGCAGTCCTAGACAGCCCATCCAAGAGACCCAGTACTTC.

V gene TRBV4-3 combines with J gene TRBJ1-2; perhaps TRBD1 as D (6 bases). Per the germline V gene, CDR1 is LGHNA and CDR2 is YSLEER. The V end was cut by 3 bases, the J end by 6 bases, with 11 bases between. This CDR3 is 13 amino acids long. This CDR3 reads CASSHSGVDGYTF. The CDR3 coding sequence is TGCGCCAGCAGCCATTCAGGGGTGGATGGCTACACCTTC.

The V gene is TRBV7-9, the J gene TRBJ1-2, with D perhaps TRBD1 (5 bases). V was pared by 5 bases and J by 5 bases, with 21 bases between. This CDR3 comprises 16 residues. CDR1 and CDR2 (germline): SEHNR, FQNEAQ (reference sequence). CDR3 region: CASSPFFVGATYGYTF. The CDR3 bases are TGTGCCAGCAGCCCTTTTTTCGTCGGGGCCACATATGGCTACACCTTC.

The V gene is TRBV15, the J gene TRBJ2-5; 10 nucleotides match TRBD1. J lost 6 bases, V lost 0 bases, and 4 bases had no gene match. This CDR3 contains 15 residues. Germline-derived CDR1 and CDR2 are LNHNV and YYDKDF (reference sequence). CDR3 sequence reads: CATSRDLGQGKTQYF. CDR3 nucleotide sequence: TGTGCCACCAGCAGAGATCTGGGACAGGGGAAGACCCAGTACTTC.